This TCR beta chain was recorded in a study of response to subunit inactivated influenza vaccine. Study-wide findings and caveats: A suggestion made by the authors is that each seasonal influenza vaccination recruits few new T cells.

This clonotype was counted a few times. Its target is unknown. TCRdb re-called the RT-PCR reads through MiXCR, storing one row per CDR3 protein. The sample has roughly 700,000 distinct CDR3 sequences; roughly 14% are singletons. Germline V lookup: CDR1 SGHDN, CDR2 FVKESK. The CDR3 sequence is 16 residues long. Trimming stripped 1 base from V and 5 bases from J, with 17 bases between. This sequence originates from a man in his fifties who received an inactivated influenza vaccine. Sequencing was performed on PBMCs from blood, taken 12 days after vaccination. V usage is TRBV14 and J usage is TRBJ2-5; D is tentatively TRBD1 or TRBD2 (5 bases each). In DNA, the CDR3 is TGTGCCAGCAGCCAAGGGGCAACCTGGGACCGGGAGACCCAGTACTTC. Translated: CASSQGATWDRETQYF.